The 21 T cell receptor beta chains below come from one sample, sequenced in a study of blood T cells in healthy people across ages. Sample-barcoded 5' priming and a J-beta primer mix drove a second PCR of 7 to 11 cycles. MiXCR, applied by TCRdb to the 5' RACE reads, yields one record per CDR3 protein. Of hundreds of thousands of distinct CDR3 sequences listed, 56% are singletons. The specimen was blood. The receptors shown here come from a middle-aged man in good health.

This clonotype was seen ten or more times. V is TRBV11-2 and J is TRBJ1-5, with D hard to call. Per germline, CDR1 SGHAT and CDR2 FQNNGV. The V gene lost 1 base and the J gene lost 1 base, with 5 bases spanning the gap. There are 14 residues in the CDR3. CDR3 protein: CASSLASSNQPQHF. The CDR3 nucleotides read TGTGCCAGCAGCTTAGCTAGCAGCAATCAGCCCCAGCATTTT. Combining the CDR3 with reference TRBV11-2 and TRBJ1-5 gives the whole variable domain EAGVAQSPRYKIIEKRQSVAFWCNPISGHATLYWYQQILGQGPKLLIQFQNNGVVDDSQLPKDRFSAERLKGVDSTLKIQPAKLEDSAVYLCASSLASSNQPQHFGDGTRLSIL.

The gene calls are TRBV3-1 and TRBJ2-1; 8 positions match TRBD2. Germline lookup yields CDR1 LGHDT and CDR2 YNNKEL (reference sequence). The CDR3 runs 17 residues. With V trimmed by 0 bases and J by 7 bases, 11 bases remained unmatched. CDR3 sequence (DNA): TGTGCCAGCAGCCAAGATCGGGTCGGGGGGGCCATGAATGAGCAGTTCTTC. It is translated as CASSQDRVGGAMNEQFF.

The V gene is TRBV28, the J gene TRBJ2-5; 12 bases align to TRBD1. The DNA end is more similar to TRBJ2-7, so the J call may be wrong. Germline loops: CDR1 MDHEN, CDR2 SYDVKM. CDR3 length: 13 residues. CDR3 loop: CAIPGQGAREQYF. The CDR3 nucleotides read TGTGCCATCCCGGGACAGGGGGCTCGCGAGCAGTACTTC.

This clonotype was recorded only once. The genes are TRBV27 and TRBJ2-1; D may be TRBD2 (6 bases). The V gene's germline CDR1 is MNHEY and CDR2 SMNVEV (reference sequence). CDR3 size: 14 residues. With 0 bases removed from V and 7 bases from J, the gap between germline ends came to 10 bases. CDR3 sequence reads: CASSLSIRGNEQFF. CDR3 nucleotides: TGTGCCAGCAGTTTATCGATTCGGGGGAATGAGCAGTTCTTC.

The table lists this clonotype with a few counts. J is TRBJ2-7 and V is TRBV12-3 or TRBV12-4, with TRBD1 as a possible D gene (6 bases). V gave up 0 bases and J gave up 0 bases, with 6 bases separating them. The CDR3 is 14 amino acids. CDR3 loop: CASSLAGHSYEQYF. In DNA form, the CDR3 reads TGTGCCAGCAGTTTAGCGGGACACTCCTACGAGCAGTACTTC.

The rearrangement links TRBV20-1 to TRBJ2-1; a possible D gene is TRBD1 (6 bases). From germline, CDR1 is DFQATT and CDR2 SNEGSKA (reference sequence). Trimming left V 4 bases short and J 2 bases short, with 12 bases between. This CDR3 has 14 amino acids. The CDR3 DNA reads as TGCAGTGCTACGGCCCAGGGGCCCTACAATGAGCAGTTCTTC. Protein: CSATAQGPYNEQFF.

This clonotype was seen a single time. The rearrangement joins TRBV6-1 to TRBJ2-1, with TRBD2 as a possible D gene (5 bases). The CDR3 consists of 13 residues. Germline loops: CDR1 MNHNS, CDR2 SASEGT. The germline V and J ends were trimmed by 1 base and 5 bases, with 6 bases remaining between them. The CDR3 nucleotides are TGTGCCAGCAGTGAAGTGGAGGACAATGAGCAGTTCTTC. Amino acids: CASSEVEDNEQFF.

This clonotype was counted between two and nine times. The chain employs TRBV10-3 and TRBJ2-3; D not resolved. Per germline, CDR1 ENHRY and CDR2 SYGVKD. Trimming took off 1 base at V and 2 bases at J, with 7 bases between the two ends. The CDR3 totals 14 residues. CDR3 DNA sequence: TGTGCCATCAGTGAGTTTGGGGTCACAGATACGCAGTATTTT. Translated, it gives CAISEFGVTDTQYF.

CDR3 in DNA: TGTGCCAGCAGCTTTATACTAGCGGGAGAAGACGAGCAGTACTTC. Residues: CASSFILAGEDEQYF. The V and J genes are TRBV7-2 and TRBJ2-5; 11 bases are a match to TRBD2. The last part of the DNA fits TRBJ2-7 better; the J call may be wrong. The CDR3 covers 15 residues. Germline V gene lookup returns CDR1 SGHTA and CDR2 FQGNSA.

The V gene is TRBV3-1, the J gene TRBJ1-5; D is ambiguous. V lost 5 bases and J lost 0, with 20 bases in between. This CDR3 is built from 18 residues. CDR1 is LGHDT and CDR2 is YNNKEL in the germline V gene (reference sequence). The CDR3 reads CASSKASHTTNSNQPQHF. The CDR3 DNA is TGTGCCAGCAGCAAAGCCTCGCATACGACTAATAGCAATCAGCCCCAGCATTTT.

The chain is built from TRBV5-6 and TRBJ2-6; D is perhaps TRBD2 (5 bases). CDR3 length: 18 residues. Trimming shortened V by 4 bases and J by 0 bases, and 17 bases separated the two germline ends. CDR1 and CDR2 from the germline V gene are SGHDT and YYEEEE. The CDR3 here is CASSPVWTGSSGANVLTF. The CDR3 DNA sequence: TGTGCCAGCAGCCCGGTCTGGACGGGAAGCTCTGGGGCCAACGTCCTGACTTTC.

The rearrangement joins TRBV12-3 or TRBV12-4 to TRBJ1-2, with D perhaps TRBD1 (5 bases). The V gene lost 4 bases and the J gene lost 8 bases, with 17 bases spanning the gap. CDR3 length: 14 amino acids. For the CDR3, the DNA is TGTGCCAGCAGTTCGGCCGGGGGGTCAGGGGGCTACACCTTC. This gives the protein CASSSAGGSGGYTF.

This clonotype was counted a few times. The CDR3 here is CASFPEQGVNYGYTF. The CDR3, as DNA: TGTGCCAGCTTCCCGGAACAGGGGGTAAACTATGGCTACACCTTC. The J gene is TRBJ1-2, the V gene TRBV18, with TRBD1 matching 8 bases. There are 15 residues in the CDR3. The V gene end was trimmed by 7 bases and the J gene end by 2 bases; junction bases not matched to a gene: 9. CDR1 is KGHSH, CDR2 LQKENI, per germline.

This clonotype showed up just once. The chain recombines TRBV5-6 with TRBJ2-1; D gene ambiguous. Germline assignment: CDR1 SGHDT and CDR2 YYEEEE. V was pared by 2 bases and J by 6 bases, with 12 bases between. The CDR3 has 14 residues. This CDR3 is CASSFWAGANEQFF. In DNA form, the CDR3 reads TGTGCCAGCAGCTTTTGGGCAGGTGCCAATGAGCAGTTCTTC. Variable domain in full (rest from reference TRBV5-6 and TRBJ2-1): DAGVTQSPTHLIKTRGQQVTLRCSPKSGHDTVSWYQQALGQGPQFIFQYYEEEERQRGNFPDRFSGHQFPNYSSELNVNALLLGDSALYLCASSFWAGANEQFFGPGTRLTVL.

The chain uses TRBV27 and TRBJ1-2; 10 nucleotides align to TRBD1. Germline V gene sequence: CDR1 MNHEY, CDR2 SMNVEV (reference sequence). V trimming: 5 bases; J trimming: 4 bases; junction bases outside the gene matches: 7. This CDR3 is 15 amino acids long. The CDR3 DNA reads as TGTGCCAGCAGTCAGTACCGGGACAGGGGCTATGGCTACACCTTC. Amino acid sequence: CASSQYRDRGYGYTF.

The J gene is TRBJ2-1, the V gene TRBV27; unclear D gene. With 3 bases removed from V and 2 bases from J, the gap between germline ends came to 11 bases. Germline lookup yields CDR1 MNHEY and CDR2 SMNVEV (reference sequence). CDR3 size: 15 residues. CDR3 residues: CASSLGRTPYNEQFF. DNA of the CDR3: TGTGCCAGCAGTTTGGGCCGAACCCCCTACAATGAGCAGTTCTTC.

This sequence joins TRBV4-3 and TRBJ1-6; D may be TRBD1 (6 bases). This CDR3 has 18 amino acids. Germline loops: CDR1 LGHNA, CDR2 YSLEER. V lost 0 bases and J 1 base, leaving 13 bases between the germline ends. CDR3: CASSQDWNRASYNSPLHF. In DNA, the CDR3 is TGCGCCAGCAGCCAAGATTGGAACAGGGCGTCCTATAATTCACCCCTCCACTTT.

The sample holds a few counts of this clonotype. The V and J genes are TRBV4-1 and TRBJ2-3; possible D gene TRBD2, 6 bases. CDR3 size: 15 residues. Trimming removed 3 bases from V and 0 bases from J, with 10 bases in between. Germline V CDR1 and CDR2: MGHRA, YSYEKL. The CDR3: CASSQEGRSTDTQYF. The CDR3 region has the DNA TGCGCCAGCAGCCAGGAGGGGCGAAGCACAGATACGCAGTATTTT.

This clonotype showed up just once. The CDR3 region is CASSVLAKNIQYF. Written as DNA, the CDR3 is TGTGCCAGCAGTGTACTAGCCAAAAACATTCAGTACTTC. The chain has TRBV6-1 and TRBJ2-4; D is uncertain. This CDR3 has 13 residues. CDR1 MNHNS and CDR2 SASEGT come from the germline V gene. The V and J ends lost 4 bases and 0 bases respectively, with 4 bases between them.

The chain uses TRBV27 and TRBJ1-1, with D perhaps matching TRBD1 (6 bases). Trimming removed 5 bases from V and 4 bases from J, with 14 bases in between. There are 14 residues in the CDR3. The germline V gene has CDR1 MNHEY and CDR2 SMNVEV (reference sequence). The CDR3 spells CASSARGMITEAFF. In nucleotides, the CDR3 is TGTGCCAGCAGTGCCAGGGGCATGATCACTGAAGCTTTCTTT.

Only one count was recorded for this clonotype. The genes are TRBV24-1 and TRBJ2-1; 7 positions agree with TRBD2. The junction had 2 bases not matched to a gene; V was cut back by 1 base and J by 0 bases. CDR1 and CDR2 (germline): KGHDR, SFDVKD. The CDR3 is 16 amino acids. The DNA for the CDR3 is TGTGCCACCAGTGATTTAAGCGGGGCCTCCTACAATGAGCAGTTCTTC. This encodes CATSDLSGASYNEQFF.